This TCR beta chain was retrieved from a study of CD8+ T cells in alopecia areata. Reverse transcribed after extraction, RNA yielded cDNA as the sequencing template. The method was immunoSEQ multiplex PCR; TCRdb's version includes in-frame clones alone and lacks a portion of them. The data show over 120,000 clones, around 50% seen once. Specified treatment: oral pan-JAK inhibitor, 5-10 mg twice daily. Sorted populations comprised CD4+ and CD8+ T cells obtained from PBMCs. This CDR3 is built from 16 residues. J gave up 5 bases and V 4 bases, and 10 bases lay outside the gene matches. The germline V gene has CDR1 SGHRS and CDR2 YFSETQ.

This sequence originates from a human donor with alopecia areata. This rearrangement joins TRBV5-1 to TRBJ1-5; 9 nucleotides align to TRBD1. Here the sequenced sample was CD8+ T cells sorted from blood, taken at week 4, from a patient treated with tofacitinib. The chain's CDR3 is CASSPTTGGRHQPQHF. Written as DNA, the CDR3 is TGCGCCAGCAGCCCAACGACAGGGGGTAGGCATCAGCCCCAGCATTTT.